The 14 T cell receptor beta chains reported below all come from one sample, sequenced in a study of identical twins. TCRdb used MiXCR to reprocess the 5' RACE reads, holding one entry per CDR3 protein. The data contain around 290,000 distinct CDR3 sequences, just under 9.5% of them seen just once; the ten biggest clones take up 7% to 8.5%. The sample was also linked to a second study, of yellow fever vaccine responses in identical twins.

The sequenced sample was CD8+ T cells sorted from blood. The receptors were sampled from a young woman in good health.

The rearrangement uses TRBV4-1 and TRBJ2-1; tentative D call: TRBD1 (7 bases). CDR3 length: 17 amino acids. Trimming removed 0 bases from V and 4 bases from J, with 16 bases in between. CDR1 and CDR2 (germline): MGHRA, YSYEKL. The CDR3 DNA sequence: TGCGCCAGCAGCCAAGAAGGGCGGACAGGAGGGTACAATGAGCAGTTCTTC. As protein: CASSQEGRTGGYNEQFF.

Worth noting for this clonotype: Just one base apart from a much larger clone, this may be a read error. In DNA, the CDR3 is TGCAGTGCTAGAGATCCGAGTCCCTCTGGAAACACCATATATTTT. Its translation is CSARDPSPSGNTIYF. The chain joins TRBV20-1 to TRBJ1-3; D gene uncertain. This CDR3 is built from 15 residues. The V end was cut by 0 bases, the J end by 0 bases, with 9 bases between. CDR1 is DFQATT, CDR2 SNEGSKA, per germline (reference sequence).

The gene calls are TRBV14 and TRBJ2-7; D perhaps matches TRBD1 (7 bases). The germline gives CDR1 SGHDN, CDR2 FVKESK. This CDR3 is 11 amino acids long. The ends were cut back, 4 bases at V and 8 bases at J, with 9 bases in the middle. CDR3 nucleotides: TGTGCCAGCAGCCCAGGGGGGAAGCAGTACTTC. Its translation is CASSPGGKQYF.

This clonotype was seen only a few times. The V and J genes are TRBV4-3 and TRBJ2-3, with D perhaps matching TRBD2 (5 bases). Trimming removed 4 bases at V and 3 bases at J, with 14 bases between. Germline lookup yields CDR1 LGHNA and CDR2 YSLEER. There are 15 residues in the CDR3. CDR3 amino acids: CASSLGRERTDTQYF. Here the CDR3 DNA reads TGCGCCAGCAGCCTAGGCCGGGAACGTACAGATACGCAGTATTTT.

This clonotype was counted ten times or more. The V call is TRBV29-1, the J call TRBJ1-2; no definite D call. The CDR3 is made up of 11 amino acids. Trimming stripped 1 base from V and 11 bases from J, with 11 bases between. The germline gives CDR1 SQVTM, CDR2 ANQGSEA. The CDR3: CSVEAGLEYTF. Here the CDR3 DNA reads TGCAGCGTTGAAGCCGGGCTGGAGTACACCTTC.

This clonotype was observed a handful of times. V gene TRBV7-9 combines with J gene TRBJ2-7; 7 nucleotides align to TRBD1. There are 16 residues in the CDR3. In germline, CDR1 is SEHNR, CDR2 FQNEAQ (reference sequence). The J segment lost 3 bases and the V segment lost 5 bases, leaving 13 bases of the junction unmatched. CDR3 in DNA: TGTGCCAGCAGCCCGCCTCGTTTGTGGACAGGCTACGAGCAGTACTTC. Translation gives CASSPPRLWTGYEQYF. The full variable domain, completed using reference TRBV7-9 and TRBJ2-7, is DTGVSQNPRHKITKRGQNVTFRCDPISEHNRLYWYRQTLGQGPEFLTYFQNEAQLEKSRLLSDRFSAERPKGSFSTLEIQRTEQGDSAMYLCASSPPRLWTGYEQYFGPGTRLTVT.

J is TRBJ2-7 and V is TRBV18; tentative D call: TRBD2 (6 bases). The CDR3 sequence is 16 residues long. The V and J ends lost 2 bases and 3 bases respectively, with 17 bases between them. Per the germline V gene, CDR1 is KGHSH and CDR2 is LQKENI. The CDR3 region is CASSPRSSGVVYEQYF. The DNA of the CDR3 is TGTGCCAGCTCACCAAGATCCTCGGGGGTAGTCTACGAGCAGTACTTC. The entire variable domain, with the rest obtained from reference TRBV18 and TRBJ2-7, is as follows: NAGVMQNPRHLVRRRGQEARLRCSPMKGHSHVYWYRQLPEEGLKFMVYLQKENIIDESGMPKERFSAEFPKEGPSILRIQQVVRGDSAAYFCASSPRSSGVVYEQYFGPGTRLTVT.

This clonotype was seen only a few times. The rearrangement uses TRBV18 and TRBJ2-4; 12 positions match TRBD2. The CDR3 runs to 18 residues. Trimming removed 2 bases from V and 8 bases from J; junction bases left unmatched: 13. The germline gives CDR1 KGHSH, CDR2 LQKENI. The DNA of the CDR3 is TGTGCCAGCTCACCAGCGACTAGCGGGAGACCACACATAGACATTCAGTACTTC. Its translation: CASSPATSGRPHIDIQYF.

This chain uses TRBV28 with TRBJ2-7; TRBD1 matches 8 bases. This CDR3 contains 15 residues. Germline values: CDR1 MDHEN, CDR2 SYDVKM. V shed 1 base, J shed 6 bases, and the junction held 8 bases outside the gene matches. The CDR3 is CASSLYQGALPEQYF. The CDR3 nucleotides are TGTGCCAGCAGTTTATATCAGGGGGCGCTTCCCGAGCAGTACTTC.

This clonotype was seen only a few times. The chain links TRBV7-2 to TRBJ2-5, with unresolved D. With 6 bases removed from V and 0 bases from J, the gap between germline ends came to 11 bases. CDR3 length: 14 residues. The V gene's germline CDR1 is SGHTA and CDR2 FQGNSA. CDR3 DNA sequence: TGTGCCAGCAGGCCTTCAGCGTACCAAGAGACCCAGTACTTC. It codes for CASRPSAYQETQYF.

The chain carries TRBV15 and TRBJ2-7; 9 bases are a match to TRBD2. Germline V gene data show CDR1 as LNHNV and CDR2 as YYDKDF (reference sequence). This CDR3 is 14 amino acids long. Trimming cost V 4 bases and J 4 bases; bases outside gene matches: 5. CDR3 in DNA: TGTGCCACCAGCACCAAGCGGGAGGTGTACGAGCAGTACTTC. Translated: CATSTKREVYEQYF.

The V and J genes are TRBV4-1 and TRBJ1-1; D is perhaps TRBD1 (6 bases). The V end lost 4 bases, the J end lost 1 base, and 10 bases lay between the germline ends. This CDR3 is built from 14 residues. Germline V gene data show CDR1 as MGHRA and CDR2 as YSYEKL. CDR3 amino acids: CASSPRGPNTEAFF. DNA for the CDR3: TGCGCCAGCAGCCCCAGGGGACCGAACACTGAAGCTTTCTTT.

The V and J genes are TRBV27 and TRBJ1-2, with 7 bases identical to TRBD1. The length of the CDR3 is 15 residues. V lost 5 bases, J lost 6 bases, and 12 bases stayed unmatched. Looked up from germline, CDR1 is MNHEY and CDR2 is SMNVEV (reference sequence). CDR3 region: CASSPLARDRDGYTF. The CDR3 DNA reads as TGTGCCAGCAGTCCTTTAGCCCGGGACAGAGATGGCTACACCTTC.

This clonotype showed up just a few times. V and J are TRBV7-9 and TRBJ1-4, with TRBD1 matching over 7 bases. This CDR3 is built from 15 residues. Germline trimming cut 5 bases from V and 6 bases from J; bases unmatched to any gene: 9. Germline loops: CDR1 SEHNR, CDR2 FQNEAQ (reference sequence). The CDR3 region has the DNA TGTGCCAGCAGCCCAAGGGACAGCGGAGATGAAAAACTGTTTTTT. Residues: CASSPRDSGDEKLFF. The whole variable domain, filled in from reference TRBV7-9 and TRBJ1-4, reads DTGVSQNPRHKITKRGQNVTFRCDPISEHNRLYWYRQTLGQGPEFLTYFQNEAQLEKSRLLSDRFSAERPKGSFSTLEIQRTEQGDSAMYLCASSPRDSGDEKLFFGSGTQLSVL.